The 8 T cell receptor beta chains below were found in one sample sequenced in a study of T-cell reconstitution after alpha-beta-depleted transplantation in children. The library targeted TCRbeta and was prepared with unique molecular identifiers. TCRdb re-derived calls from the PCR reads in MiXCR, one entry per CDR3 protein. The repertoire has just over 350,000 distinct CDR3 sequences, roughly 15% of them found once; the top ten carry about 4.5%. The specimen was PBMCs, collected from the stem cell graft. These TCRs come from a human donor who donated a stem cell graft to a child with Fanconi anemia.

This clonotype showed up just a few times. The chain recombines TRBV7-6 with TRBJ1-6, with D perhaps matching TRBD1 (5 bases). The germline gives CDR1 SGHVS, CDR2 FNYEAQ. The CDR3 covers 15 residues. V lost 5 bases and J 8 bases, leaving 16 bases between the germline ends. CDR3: CASSPTLGGDSPLHF. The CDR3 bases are TGTGCCAGCAGCCCAACTTTGGGGGGAGATTCACCCCTCCACTTT.

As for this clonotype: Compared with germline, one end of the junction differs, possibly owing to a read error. The chain's CDR3 is CSPRTSGENEQFF. The CDR3 bases are TGCAGTCCTAGGACTAGCGGGGAAAATGAGCAGTTCTTC. The chain recombines TRBV20-1 with TRBJ2-1; TRBD2 agrees at 12 bases. The CDR3 is 13 amino acids. CDR1 and CDR2 from the germline V gene are DFQATT and SNEGSKA (reference sequence).

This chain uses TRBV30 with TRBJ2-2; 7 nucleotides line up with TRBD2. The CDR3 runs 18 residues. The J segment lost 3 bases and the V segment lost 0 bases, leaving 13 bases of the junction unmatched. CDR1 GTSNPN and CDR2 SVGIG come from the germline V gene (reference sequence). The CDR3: CAWSVAPSGVTYTGELFF. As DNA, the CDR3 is TGTGCCTGGAGTGTCGCGCCTAGCGGAGTAACGTACACCGGGGAGCTGTTTTTT.

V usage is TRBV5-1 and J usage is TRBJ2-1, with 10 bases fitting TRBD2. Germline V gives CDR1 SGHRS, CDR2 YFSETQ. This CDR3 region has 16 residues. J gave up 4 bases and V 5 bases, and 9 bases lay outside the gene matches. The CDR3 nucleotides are TGCGCCAGCAGTGAAGTCGGGACTAGCGTGTACAATGAGCAGTTCTTC. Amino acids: CASSEVGTSVYNEQFF.

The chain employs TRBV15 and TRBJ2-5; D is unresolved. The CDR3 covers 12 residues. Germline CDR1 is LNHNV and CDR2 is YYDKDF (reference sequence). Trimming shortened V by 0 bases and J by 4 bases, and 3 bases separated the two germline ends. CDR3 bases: TGTGCCACCAGCAGAGAAATAGAGACCCAGTACTTC. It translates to CATSREIETQYF. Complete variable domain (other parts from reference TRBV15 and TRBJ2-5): DAMVIQNPRYQVTQFGKPVTLSCSQTLNHNVMYWYQQKSSQAPKLLFHYYDKDFNNEADTPDNFQSRRPNTSFCFLDIRSPGLGDTAMYLCATSREIETQYFGPGTRLLVL.

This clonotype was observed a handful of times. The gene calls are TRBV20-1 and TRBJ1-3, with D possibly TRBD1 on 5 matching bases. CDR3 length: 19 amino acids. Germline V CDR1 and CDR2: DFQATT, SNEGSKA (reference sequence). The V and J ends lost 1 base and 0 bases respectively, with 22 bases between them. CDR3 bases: TGCAGTGCTAGAGTCGGAGCGGGACTCCCAGCTTTCTCTGGAAACACCATATATTTT. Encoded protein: CSARVGAGLPAFSGNTIYF.

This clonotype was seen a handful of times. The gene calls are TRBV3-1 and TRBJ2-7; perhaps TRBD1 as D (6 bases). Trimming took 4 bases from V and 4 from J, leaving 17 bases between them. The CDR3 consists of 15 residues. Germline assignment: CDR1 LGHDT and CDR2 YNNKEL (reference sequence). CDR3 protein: CASSRYSDSNYEQYF. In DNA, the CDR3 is TGTGCCAGCAGCCGCTATTCGGACAGTAATTACGAGCAGTACTTC.

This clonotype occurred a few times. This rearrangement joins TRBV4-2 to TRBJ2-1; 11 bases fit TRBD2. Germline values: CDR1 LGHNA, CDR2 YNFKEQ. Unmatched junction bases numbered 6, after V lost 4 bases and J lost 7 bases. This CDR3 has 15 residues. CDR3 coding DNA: TGTGCCAGCAGCCCCCTAGCGGGGGGAGCAAATGAGCAGTTCTTC. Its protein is CASSPLAGGANEQFF.